These T cell receptor beta chains were read from a single sample in a study of blood T cell repertoires in COVID-19. Measured with immunoSEQ multiplex PCR; TCRdb has only the in-frame clones, and not every one. The sample records about 250,000 clones, more than 75% being singletons. Sequenced material: peripheral blood. The source is an elderly woman with COVID-19, enrolled during active disease. Both conserved end residues are part of each CDR3. The D gene is left open where the match is weak. For some rows the clone size is stated as once, few or many, or as a class when expanded; others skip it.

TRBD1 TRBJ1-5 TRBV2 - CASDQDRGKNQPQHF TGTGCCAGCGACCAAGACAGGGGGAAGAATCAGCCCCAGCATTTT
- TRBJ1-6 TRBV6-5 - CASSYSYTKPLHF TGTGCCAGCAGTTACTCTTATACTAAACCCCTCCACTTT
TRBD1 TRBJ1-2 TRBV4-3 - CASSQEQGAGGYTF TGCGCCAGCAGCCAGGAACAGGGGGCTGGGGGCTACACCTTC
- TRBJ1-2 TRBV4-1 - CASSQEYGIYRESSYGYTF TGCGCCAGCAGCCAAGAATATGGGATATACAGGGAAAGCTCCTATGGCTACACCTTC
- TRBJ1-6 TRBV4-3 - CASSQDTTGHSSPLHF TGCGCCAGCAGCCAAGATACAACAGGGCACAGTTCACCCCTCCACTTT
- TRBJ1-4 TRBV19 - CASSIEGRGQRGKLFF TGTGCCAGTAGTATAGAAGGAAGGGGCCAAAGGGGAAAACTGTTTTTT
- TRBJ1-3 TRBV6-1 - CASSEAALVSGNTIYF TGTGCCAGCAGTGAAGCGGCCTTGGTCTCTGGAAACACCATATATTTT
TRBD1 TRBJ1-4 TRBV7-2 - CASSPWTGLNEKLFF TGTGCCAGCAGCCCCTGGACAGGCTTAAATGAAAAACTGTTTTTT
TRBD1 TRBJ1-1 TRBV5-4 - CASSLQGARAEAFF TGTGCCAGCAGCTTACAGGGGGCGCGCGCTGAAGCTTTCTTT
- TRBJ1-2 TRBV29-1 - CSVATSGWDGGYTF TGCAGCGTTGCTACTAGCGGGTGGGATGGTGGCTACACCTTC
- TRBJ1-3 TRBV28 once CASSPSLRVVSGNTIYF TGTGCCAGCAGTCCCAGCCTCAGGGTCGTTTCTGGAAACACCATATATTTT
TRBD1 TRBJ2-4 TRBV3-1/TRBV3-2 - CASSQGKDRVKNIQYF TGTGCCAGCAGCCAAGGAAAGGACAGGGTAAAAAACATTCAGTACTTC
TRBD1 TRBJ2-5 TRBV5-1 - CASRMGQGEKTQYF TGCGCCAGCAGGATGGGACAGGGGGAAAAGACCCAGTACTTC
- TRBJ1-6 TRBV25-1 - CASSQTAQLYNSPLHF TGTGCCAGCAGTCAGACAGCCCAGCTCTATAATTCACCCCTCCACTTT
- TRBJ2-5 TRBV7-9 - CASSFKETQYF TGTGCCAGCAGCTTTAAAGAGACCCAGTACTTC
TRBD2 TRBJ2-1 TRBV15 once CATSRLAGGRQFF TGTGCCACCAGCAGACTAGCGGGGGGAAGGCAGTTCTTC
- TRBJ2-7 TRBV30 - CAWSSNYEQYF TGTGCCTGGAGTTCCAACTACGAGCAGTACTTC
- TRBJ1-5 TRBV19 - CASSLGQFSNQPQHF TGTGCCAGTAGTTTAGGACAGTTTAGCAATCAGCCCCAGCATTTT
- TRBJ2-1 TRBV7-9 - CAGSLDRQYNEQFF TGTGCCGGAAGTTTAGACAGGCAGTACAATGAGCAGTTCTTC
- TRBJ1-3 TRBV7-8 - CASSLVSGGKNTIYF TGTGCCAGCAGCTTAGTCAGCGGGGGGAAAAACACCATATATTTT
- TRBJ1-6 TRBV3-1/TRBV3-2 - CASSQAGASSPLHF TGTGCCAGCAGCCAGGCAGGGGCTTCTTCACCCCTCCACTTT
- TRBJ1-1 TRBV4-1 - CASSQVTSNTEAFF TGCGCCAGCAGCCAAGTAACTTCGAACACTGAAGCTTTCTTT
TRBD2 TRBJ2-3 TRBV7-3 - CASSPMGGDTQYF TGTGCCAGCAGCCCCATGGGGGGGGATACGCAGTATTTT
- TRBJ2-1 TRBV28 - CASQGLGYSYNEQFF TGTGCCAGCCAGGGGCTAGGGTATTCCTACAATGAGCAGTTCTTC
- TRBJ2-3 TRBV28 - CASSLAGADTQYF TGTGCCAGCAGTTTGGCAGGGGCAGATACGCAGTATTTT
- TRBJ1-1 TRBV7-2 - CASSRTGGNTEAFF TGTGCCAGCAGCCGTACAGGTGGGAACACTGAAGCTTTCTTT
- TRBJ1-1 TRBV9 - CASSGGLSNTEAFF TGTGCCAGCAGCGGGGGACTCTCGAACACTGAAGCTTTCTTT
TRBD1 TRBJ2-5 TRBV18 - CASSARSGTEETQYF TGTGCCAGCTCAGCCCGCTCCGGGACAGAAGAGACCCAGTACTTC
TRBD1 TRBJ1-4 TRBV6-1 - CASSSGTANEKLFF TGTGCCAGCAGTTCCGGGACAGCTAATGAAAAACTGTTTTTT
- TRBJ2-1 TRBV6-4 - CASSDRQGGNEQFF TGTGCCAGCAGTGACCGACAGGGAGGCAATGAGCAGTTCTTC
- TRBJ1-5 TRBV6-5 - CASSYRSEEPQHF TGTGCCAGCAGTTACAGGAGCGAGGAGCCCCAGCATTTT
- TRBJ1-5 TRBV28 - CASRLYSNNQPQHF TGTGCCAGCAGACTGTACAGTAACAATCAGCCCCAGCATTTT
- TRBJ1-5 TRBV5-4 - CASSLGGGSNQPQHF TGTGCCAGCAGCTTGGGAGGTGGTAGCAATCAGCCCCAGCATTTT
TRBD1 TRBJ1-5 TRBV19 once CASSIRTGVNQPQHF TGTGCCAGTAGTATTCGGACAGGGGTGAATCAGCCCCAGCATTTT
- TRBJ2-4 TRBV21-1 - CASSISGHFLAKNIQYF TGTGCCAGCAGCATTTCGGGACACTTCCTAGCCAAAAACATTCAGTACTTC
- TRBJ1-3 TRBV27 once CASSPTVYLIRNTIYF TGTGCCAGCAGCCCGACAGTTTACCTTATTCGAAACACCATATATTTT
TRBD1 TRBJ1-5 TRBV27 - CASRLGQGWNQPQHF TGTGCCAGCAGACTTGGACAGGGGTGGAATCAGCCCCAGCATTTT
TRBD1 TRBJ2-1 TRBV9 - CASSAQGTGTYNEQFF TGTGCCAGCAGCGCTCAGGGGACAGGGACCTACAATGAGCAGTTCTTC
- TRBJ2-3 TRBV2 - CASSRLTQDTQYF TGTGCCAGCAGTCGACTGACGCAGGATACGCAGTATTTT
- TRBJ2-1 TRBV28 - CASKRGGLTYNEQFF TGTGCCAGCAAAAGGGGGGGCCTAACCTACAATGAGCAGTTCTTC
TRBD1 TRBJ2-1 TRBV5-1 - CASSSPGQGNNEQFF TGCGCCAGCAGCTCGCCGGGACAGGGAAATAATGAGCAGTTCTTC
- TRBJ1-4 TRBV2 once CASSEFQPQGGEKLFF TGTGCCAGCAGTGAGTTCCAGCCCCAAGGCGGAGAAAAACTGTTTTTT